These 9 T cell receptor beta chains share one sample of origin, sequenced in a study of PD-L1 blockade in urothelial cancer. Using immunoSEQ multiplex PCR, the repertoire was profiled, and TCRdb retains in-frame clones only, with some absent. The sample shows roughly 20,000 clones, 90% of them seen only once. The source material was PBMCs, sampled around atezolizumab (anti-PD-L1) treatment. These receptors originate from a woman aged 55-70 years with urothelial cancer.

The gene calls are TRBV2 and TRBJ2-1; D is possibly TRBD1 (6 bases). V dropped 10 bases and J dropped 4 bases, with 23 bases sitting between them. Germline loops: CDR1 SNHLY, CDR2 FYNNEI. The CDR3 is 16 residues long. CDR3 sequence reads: CATRGTTGAGYNEQFF. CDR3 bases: TGTGCCACCCGAGGAACGACAGGAGCCGGATACAATGAGCAGTTCTTC.

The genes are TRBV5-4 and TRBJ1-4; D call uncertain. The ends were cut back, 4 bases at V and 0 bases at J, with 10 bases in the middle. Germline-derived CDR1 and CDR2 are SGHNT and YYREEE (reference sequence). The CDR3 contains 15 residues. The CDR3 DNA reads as TGTGCCAGCAGCCCGAGTTCTGCAACTAATGAAAAACTGTTTTTT. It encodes CASSPSSATNEKLFF.

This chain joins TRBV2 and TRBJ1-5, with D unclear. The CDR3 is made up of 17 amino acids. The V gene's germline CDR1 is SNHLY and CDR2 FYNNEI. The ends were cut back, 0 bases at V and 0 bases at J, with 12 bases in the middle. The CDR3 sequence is CASSEAQSGDSNQPQHF. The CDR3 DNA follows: TGTGCCAGCAGTGAAGCTCAGTCCGGAGATAGCAATCAGCCCCAGCATTTT.

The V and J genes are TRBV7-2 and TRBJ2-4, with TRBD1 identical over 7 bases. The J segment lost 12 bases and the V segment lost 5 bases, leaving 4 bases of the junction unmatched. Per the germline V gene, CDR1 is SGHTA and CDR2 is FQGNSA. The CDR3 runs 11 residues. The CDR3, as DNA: TGTGCCAGCAGCCTCCGGGACAGTCAGTACTTC. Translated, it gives CASSLRDSQYF.

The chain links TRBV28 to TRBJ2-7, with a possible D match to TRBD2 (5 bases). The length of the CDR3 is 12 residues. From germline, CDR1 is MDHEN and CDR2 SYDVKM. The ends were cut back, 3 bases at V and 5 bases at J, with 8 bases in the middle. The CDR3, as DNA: TGTGCCAGCAGTTTCACCGGGAACGAGCAGTACTTC. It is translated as CASSFTGNEQYF. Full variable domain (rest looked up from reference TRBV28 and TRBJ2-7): DVKVTQSSRYLVKRTGEKVFLECVQDMDHENMFWYRQDPGLGLRLIYFSYDVKMKEKGDIPEGYSVSREKKERFSLILESASTNQTSMYLCASSFTGNEQYFGPGTRLTVT.

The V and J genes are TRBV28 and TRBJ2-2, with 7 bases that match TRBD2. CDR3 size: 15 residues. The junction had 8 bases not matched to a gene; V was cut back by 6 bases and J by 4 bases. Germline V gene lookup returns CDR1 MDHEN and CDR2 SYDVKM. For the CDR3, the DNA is TGTGCCAGCAGCCGGAGGGAGGGCAGCACCGGGGAGCTGTTTTTT. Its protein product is CASSRREGSTGELFF.

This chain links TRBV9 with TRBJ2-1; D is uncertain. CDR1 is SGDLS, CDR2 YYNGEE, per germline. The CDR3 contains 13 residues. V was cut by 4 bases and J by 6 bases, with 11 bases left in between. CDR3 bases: TGTGCCAGCAGCCCTAGAAACGGCAATGAGCAGTTCTTC. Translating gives CASSPRNGNEQFF.

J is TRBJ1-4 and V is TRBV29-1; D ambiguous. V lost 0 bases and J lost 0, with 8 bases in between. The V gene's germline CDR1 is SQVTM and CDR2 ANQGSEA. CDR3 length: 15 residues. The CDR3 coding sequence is TGCAGCGTTGAAGATCAGGCAGCAACTAATGAAAAACTGTTTTTT. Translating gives CSVEDQAATNEKLFF. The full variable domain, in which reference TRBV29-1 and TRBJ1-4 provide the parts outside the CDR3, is SAVISQKPSRDICQRGTSLTIQCQVDSQVTMMFWYRQQPGQSLTLIATANQGSEATYESGFVIDKFPISRPNLTFSTLTVSNMSPEDSSIYLCSVEDQAATNEKLFFGSGTQLSVL.

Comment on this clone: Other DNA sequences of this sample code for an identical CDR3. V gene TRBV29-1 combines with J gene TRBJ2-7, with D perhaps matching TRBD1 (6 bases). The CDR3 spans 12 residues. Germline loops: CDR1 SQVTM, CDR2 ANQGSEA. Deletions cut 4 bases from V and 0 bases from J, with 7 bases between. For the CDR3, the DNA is TGCAGCGTTGGGACAGACTCCTACGAGCAGTACTTC. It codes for CSVGTDSYEQYF.